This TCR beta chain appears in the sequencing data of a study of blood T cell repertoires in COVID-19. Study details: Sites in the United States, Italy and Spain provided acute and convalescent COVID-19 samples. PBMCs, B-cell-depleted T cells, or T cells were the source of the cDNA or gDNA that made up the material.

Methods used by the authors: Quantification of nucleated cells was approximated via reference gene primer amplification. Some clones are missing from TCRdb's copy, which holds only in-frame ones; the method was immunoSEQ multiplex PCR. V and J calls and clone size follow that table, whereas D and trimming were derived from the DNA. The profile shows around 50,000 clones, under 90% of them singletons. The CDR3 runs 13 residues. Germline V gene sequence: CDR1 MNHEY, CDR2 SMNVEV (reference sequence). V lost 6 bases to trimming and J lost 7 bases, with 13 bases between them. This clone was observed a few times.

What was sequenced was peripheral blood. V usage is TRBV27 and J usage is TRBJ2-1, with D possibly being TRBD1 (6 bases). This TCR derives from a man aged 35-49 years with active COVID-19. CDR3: CASSPRRGNEQFF. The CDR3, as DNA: TGTGCCAGCAGCCCAAGAAGGGGGAATGAGCAGTTCTTC.